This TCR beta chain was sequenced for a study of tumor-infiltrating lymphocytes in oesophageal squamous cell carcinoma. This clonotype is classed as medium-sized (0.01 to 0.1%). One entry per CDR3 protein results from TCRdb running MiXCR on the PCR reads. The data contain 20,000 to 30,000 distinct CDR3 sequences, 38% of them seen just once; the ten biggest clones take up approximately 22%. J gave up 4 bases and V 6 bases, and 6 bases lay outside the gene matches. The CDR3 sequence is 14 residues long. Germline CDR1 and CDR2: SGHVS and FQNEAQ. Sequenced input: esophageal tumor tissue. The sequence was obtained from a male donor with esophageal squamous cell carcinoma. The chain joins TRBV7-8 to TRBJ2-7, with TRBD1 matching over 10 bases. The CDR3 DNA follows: TGTGCCAGCAGGAAACCGGGACAGGGGTACGAGCAGTACTTC. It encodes CASRKPGQGYEQYF.